This is a list of T cell receptor beta chains from one sample in a study of T-cell reconstitution after alpha-beta-depleted transplantation in children. TCRdb re-called the PCR reads through MiXCR, storing one row per CDR3 protein. The repertoire holds about 180,000 distinct CDR3 sequences, with 11% as singletons. The sample in question was PBMCs, obtained before TCRalphabeta/CD19-depleted stem cell transplant. The receptors come from a boy aged 2 to 10 with acute myeloid leukemia, due to receive a stem cell transplant. The CDR3 runs from the conserved cysteine through the conserved F or W. A D gene is named only where the DNA matches it firmly. Some rows have no size entry. The others give once, few or many, or a class for an expanded clone.

D: TRBD1
J: TRBJ1-2
size: many
V: TRBV7-9
CDR3: CASSAQGADGYTF
DNA: TGTGCCAGCAGCGCACAGGGGGCCGATGGCTACACCTTC

D: TRBD2
J: TRBJ2-3
size: many
V: TRBV6-5
CDR3: CASSYQRAGEDTQYF
DNA: TGTGCCAGCAGTTACCAACGGGCGGGAGAGGATACGCAGTATTTT

D: .
J: TRBJ1-1
size: many
V: TRBV18
CDR3: CASSPKILVNPDEAFF
DNA: TGTGCCAGCTCACCAAAAATTCTGGTGAATCCAGATGAAGCTTTCTTT

D: TRBD2
J: TRBJ2-7
size: many
V: TRBV24-1
CDR3: CATQGGSLYEQYF
DNA: TGTGCCACTCAGGGAGGGTCTCTCTACGAGCAGTACTTC

D: TRBD2
J: TRBJ2-7
size: many
V: TRBV5-1
CDR3: CASSLSSGREIEQYF
DNA: TGCGCCAGCAGCCTTTCTAGCGGGAGGGAGATCGAGCAGTACTTC

D: .
J: TRBJ2-1
size: many
V: TRBV20-1
CDR3: CSARDLIWPEQFF
DNA: TGCAGTGCTAGAGATCTCATCTGGCCTGAGCAGTTCTTC

D: .
J: TRBJ2-1
size: many
V: TRBV11-3
CDR3: CASSLQSMSEQFF
DNA: TGTGCCAGCAGCTTGCAGAGTATGAGTGAGCAGTTCTTC

D: TRBD1
J: TRBJ2-1
size: .
V: TRBV10-1
CDR3: CASSKGDRVYNEQFF
DNA: TGCGCCAGCAGCAAAGGGGACAGGGTTTACAATGAGCAGTTCTTC

D: .
J: TRBJ1-5
size: many
V: TRBV28
CDR3: CASSFSVNDRNHPQHF
DNA: TGTGCCAGCAGTTTCTCAGTGAATGACCGCAATCACCCCCAGCATTTT

D: TRBD1
J: TRBJ2-3
size: many
V: TRBV18
CDR3: CASSFKGARDTQYF
DNA: TGTGCCAGCTCATTCAAGGGGGCGCGGGATACGCAGTATTTT

D: .
J: TRBJ2-2
size: many
V: TRBV6-2/TRBV6-3
CDR3: CASSRPNTGELFF
DNA: TGTGCCAGCAGTCGTCCCAACACCGGGGAGCTGTTTTTT

D: .
J: TRBJ1-1
size: many
V: TRBV29-1
CDR3: CSVGGEAFF
DNA: TGCAGCGTTGGGGGTGAAGCTTTCTTT